These 30 T cell receptor beta chains came from one sample sequenced in a study of cytomegalovirus exposure and HLA in healthy donors. 60 Vbeta and 13 Jbeta primers were used in PCR. Only in-frame clones appear in the TCRdb table, and some are missing; sequencing was by immunoSEQ multiplex PCR. This table holds tens of thousands of clones, almost 75% found once. The sample was PBMCs. These receptors all come from a man aged 45-60 years in good health and CMV-seronegative.

V is TRBV30 and J is TRBJ2-7; D is perhaps TRBD1 (6 bases). From germline, CDR1 is GTSNPN and CDR2 SVGIG (reference sequence). The length of the CDR3 is 14 residues. Trimming cost V 0 bases and J 3 bases, with 12 bases left between them. The CDR3 loop is CAWSVQDRHYEQYF. The CDR3 coding sequence is TGTGCCTGGAGTGTACAGGACAGACACTACGAGCAGTACTTC. Full variable domain (missing parts from reference TRBV30 and TRBJ2-7): SQTIHQWPATLVQPVGSPLSLECTVEGTSNPNLYWYRQAAGRGLQLLFYSVGIGQISSEVPQNLSASRPQDRQFILSSKKLLLSDSGFYLCAWSVQDRHYEQYFGPGTRLTVT.

This chain links TRBV7-6 with TRBJ1-3; no firm D call. There are 16 residues in the CDR3. Germline V gene sequence: CDR1 SGHVS, CDR2 FNYEAQ. V lost 4 bases to trimming and J lost 1 base, with 14 bases between them. This CDR3 is CASSSRGKASGNTIYF. The CDR3 DNA follows: TGTGCCAGCAGCTCCCGGGGTAAGGCGTCTGGAAACACCATATATTTT. The entire variable domain, with the rest obtained from reference TRBV7-6 and TRBJ1-3, is as follows: GAGVSQSPRYKVTKRGQDVALRCDPISGHVSLYWYRQALGQGPEFLTYFNYEAQQDKSGLPNDRFSAERPEGSISTLTIQRTEQRDSAMYRCASSSRGKASGNTIYFGEGSWLTVV.

This clone was recorded only once. This specimen includes other DNA sequences encoding the same CDR3. V is TRBV19 and J is TRBJ1-5, with D possibly TRBD1 on 5 matching bases. The V end lost 3 bases, the J end lost 2 bases, and 17 bases lay between the germline ends. The CDR3 length is 17 residues. CDR1 LNHDA and CDR2 SQIVND come from the germline V gene (reference sequence). CDR3 nucleotides: TGTGCCAGTAGTATCCTCCCCAGGGTACGCGGCAATCAGCCCCAGCATTTT. Amino acid sequence: CASSILPRVRGNQPQHF. Based on the CDR3 plus reference TRBV19 and TRBJ1-5, the full variable domain is DGGITQSPKYLFRKEGQNVTLSCEQNLNHDAMYWYRQDPGQGLRLIYYSQIVNDFQKGDIAEGYSVSREKKESFPLTVTSAQKNPTAFYLCASSILPRVRGNQPQHFGDGTRLSIL.

This clone has only a few counts. This chain links TRBV2 with TRBJ1-6; D is ambiguous. This CDR3 region has 14 residues. V was cut by 9 bases and J by 10 bases, with 19 bases left in between. Germline loops: CDR1 SNHLY, CDR2 FYNNEI. As DNA, the CDR3 is TGTGCCAGTAGAAACCGGGAGATTGAATCACCCCTCCACTTT. It is translated as CASRNREIESPLHF.

This clone was detected only once. The chain links TRBV6-5 to TRBJ1-2; maybe TRBD1 (6 bases). V lost 2 bases to trimming and J lost 8 bases, with 12 bases between them. The germline gives CDR1 MNHEY, CDR2 SVGAGI. CDR3 length equals 13 residues. The CDR3 sequence is CASSYGDTGGYTF. The CDR3 nucleotides are TGTGCCAGCAGTTACGGGGACACTGGGGGCTACACCTTC.

This clone appeared a few times. This chain joins TRBV6-6 and TRBJ2-1; 7 bases match TRBD1. V shed 5 bases, J shed 7 bases, and the junction held 14 bases outside the gene matches. The CDR3 runs 16 residues. Germline V CDR1 and CDR2: MNHNY, SVGAGI (reference sequence). CDR3 DNA sequence: TGTGCCAGCAGTCCCTCGAGACAGGGTCCTAGGAATGAGCAGTTCTTC. Amino acid sequence: CASSPSRQGPRNEQFF.

This rearrangement joins TRBV9 to TRBJ2-5, with 8 bases aligning to TRBD2. CDR1 is SGDLS, CDR2 YYNGEE, per germline. V shed 6 bases and J 5 bases; nucleotides not matched to a gene: 3. The CDR3 is 12 residues long. The CDR3 reads CASNGGAETQYF. CDR3 sequence (DNA): TGTGCCAGCAACGGGGGGGCCGAGACCCAGTACTTC.

The chain links TRBV5-4 to TRBJ1-3; D gene ambiguous. With 4 bases removed from V and 0 bases from J, the gap between germline ends came to 17 bases. The germline gives CDR1 SGHNT, CDR2 YYREEE (reference sequence). The CDR3 has 17 amino acids. The CDR3 nucleotides read TGTGCCAGCAGCGAGACGGCGGGCCTCACCTCTGGAAACACCATATATTTT. It codes for CASSETAGLTSGNTIYF.

V usage is TRBV19 and J usage is TRBJ1-6; TRBD1 might be the D (6 bases). The CDR3 length is 14 residues. Germline CDR1 and CDR2: LNHDA and SQIVND (reference sequence). V was trimmed by 10 bases and J by 5 bases, leaving 15 bases between them. In DNA, the CDR3 is TGTGCCACCCGACCCCGGGACAATAATTCACCCCTCCACTTT. Amino acid sequence: CATRPRDNNSPLHF.

The V gene is TRBV12-5, the J gene TRBJ1-4, with 11 nucleotides matching TRBD1. The CDR3 contains 14 residues. CDR1 LGHNT and CDR2 FRNRAP come from the germline V gene. Trimming at V came to 6 bases and at J to 7 bases, leaving 4 bases not matched to a gene. The CDR3 nucleotides read TGTGCTAGTGGCACCGGGACAGGGGGTGAAAAACTGTTTTTT. Its protein is CASGTGTGGEKLFF.

The chain links TRBV15 to TRBJ1-5, with D perhaps TRBD1 (6 bases). Germline V gene sequence: CDR1 LNHNV, CDR2 YYDKDF (reference sequence). V lost 1 base, J lost 7 bases, and 11 bases lay in between. The CDR3 extends over 14 amino acids. This chain's CDR3 is CATSRAGGPQPQHF. The DNA for the CDR3 is TGTGCCACCAGCAGAGCGGGGGGCCCCCAGCCCCAGCATTTT.

The genes are TRBV2 and TRBJ2-3; TRBD2 agrees at 16 bases. V gave up 11 bases and J gave up 1 base; unmatched junction bases: 9. This CDR3 comprises 17 residues. CDR1 is SNHLY, CDR2 FYNNEI, per germline. This chain's CDR3 is CALPGLAGGPGTDTQYF. In nucleotides, the CDR3 is TGTGCCCTCCCGGGACTAGCGGGGGGGCCGGGCACAGATACGCAGTATTTT.

The table lists this clone with a few counts. The chain has TRBV7-3 and TRBJ1-1; possible D gene TRBD1, 5 bases. The CDR3 runs 15 residues. V shed 5 bases and J shed 4 bases, with 17 bases lying between them. Germline CDR1 SGHTA, CDR2 FQGTGA. CDR3: CASSPNGVGGTEAFF. The CDR3 coding sequence is TGTGCCAGCAGCCCCAATGGGGTGGGGGGCACTGAAGCTTTCTTT.

This clone was seen just once. V is TRBV18 and J is TRBJ1-1; 8 nucleotides align to TRBD1. Looked up from germline, CDR1 is KGHSH and CDR2 is LQKENI. V dropped 4 bases and J dropped 3; count of bases not matched to a gene: 7. This CDR3 is 15 amino acids long. The CDR3 sequence is CASSLRTGRDTEAFF. The CDR3 region has the DNA TGTGCCAGCTCACTCCGGACAGGGCGGGACACTGAAGCTTTCTTT.

With respect to this clone: A read error may account for a junction end that differs from germline. The chain employs TRBV6-5 and TRBJ2-3; TRBD1 aligns across 9 bases. The CDR3 sequence is 16 residues long. Germline CDR1 reads MNHEY; CDR2 reads SVGAGI. The CDR3 reads CASSYSSIQQGAKFHF. The CDR3 DNA reads as TGTGCCAGCAGTTACTCCTCCATTCAACAGGGGGCCAAATTTCATTTT.

This clone was seen a few times. The V and J genes are TRBV6-1 and TRBJ1-2; a weak D match, TRBD1 (6 bases). The germline V gene encodes CDR1 MNHNS and CDR2 SASEGT. Trimming removed 4 bases at V and 0 bases at J, with 12 bases between. This CDR3 has 15 residues. CDR3 nucleotide sequence: TGTGCCAGCAGTGTTAGGACAGCCACTAACTATGGCTACACCTTC. As protein: CASSVRTATNYGYTF.

The V call is TRBV11-2, the J call TRBJ1-4; TRBD1 matches 8 bases. Germline V gene sequence: CDR1 SGHAT, CDR2 FQNNGV. The CDR3 spans 15 residues. The J segment lost 8 bases and the V segment lost 3 bases, leaving 8 bases of the junction unmatched. This chain's CDR3 is CASSFNGQGKEKLFF. The CDR3, as DNA: TGTGCCAGCAGCTTCAATGGACAGGGCAAGGAAAAACTGTTTTTT.

The V gene is TRBV7-8, the J gene TRBJ1-1, with 10 bases lining up with TRBD1. The germline gives CDR1 SGHVS, CDR2 FQNEAQ. V gave up 6 bases and J gave up 5 bases; unmatched junction bases: 12. The CDR3 loop spans 16 amino acids. The CDR3 DNA sequence: TGTGCCAGCAGAACATGGGACAGGGGTTATGGGACTGAAGCTTTCTTT. Translated, it gives CASRTWDRGYGTEAFF.

By sample share, this clone is medium-sized. The CDR3 coding sequence is TGTGCCAGCAGTTACGATAGCGGGAGGAACACCGGGGAGCTGTTTTTT. Protein sequence: CASSYDSGRNTGELFF. This chain uses TRBV6-5 with TRBJ2-2, with 9 bases fitting TRBD2. Germline-derived CDR1 and CDR2 are MNHEY and SVGAGI. V lost 2 bases, J lost 1 base, and 2 bases stayed unmatched. The CDR3 is made up of 16 amino acids.

The chain joins TRBV6-4 to TRBJ2-1; 10 positions match TRBD2. The CDR3 totals 15 residues. With 6 bases clipped from V and 2 bases from J, the junction kept 4 bases outside the gene matches. Looked up from germline, CDR1 is MRHNA and CDR2 is SNTAGT. CDR3 amino acids: CASSRLAGAYNEQFF. The CDR3 DNA reads TGTGCCAGCAGCAGACTAGCGGGTGCCTACAATGAGCAGTTCTTC.

CDR3 coding DNA: TGTGCCAGCAGGATAAGAGCCTCCTATAATTCACCCCTCCACTTT. Its translation: CASRIRASYNSPLHF. The chain joins TRBV6-1 to TRBJ1-6; D unresolved. This CDR3 is built from 15 residues. Germline loops: CDR1 MNHNS, CDR2 SASEGT. V dropped 6 bases and J dropped 0 bases, with 9 bases sitting between them.

The V call is TRBV5-8, the J call TRBJ2-7, with 16 bases matching TRBD2. With 0 bases clipped from V and 4 bases from J, the junction kept 7 bases outside the gene matches. The CDR3 sequence is 18 residues long. Looked up from germline, CDR1 is SGHTS and CDR2 is YDEGEE. In DNA form, the CDR3 reads TGTGCCAGCAGCTTGGCCGGGACTAGCGGGGGGGGATTATACGAGCAGTACTTC. Protein product: CASSLAGTSGGGLYEQYF.

The CDR3 DNA follows: TGTGCCAGCAGCCATTCGGCCCTGCAGGGATTTCAGCCCCAGCATTTT. It yields the protein CASSHSALQGFQPQHF. This rearrangement joins TRBV7-9 to TRBJ1-5; maybe TRBD1 (5 bases). This CDR3 comprises 16 residues. V lost 5 bases and J 6 bases, leaving 20 bases between the germline ends. CDR1 and CDR2 (germline): SEHNR, FQNEAQ (reference sequence).

V is TRBV4-1 and J is TRBJ2-7; no reliable D call. The V gene's germline CDR1 is MGHRA and CDR2 YSYEKL. The CDR3 extends over 13 amino acids. V was pared by 4 bases and J by 3 bases, with 10 bases between. The CDR3 coding sequence is TGCGCCAGCAGCCTCACACCCAGCTACGAGCAGTACTTC. Translating gives CASSLTPSYEQYF.

This clone was seen just once. The rearrangement links TRBV2 to TRBJ1-1, with 8 positions matching TRBD1. The CDR3 contains 19 residues. V lost 5 bases and J lost 0; bases outside the gene matches: 17. Germline assignment: CDR1 SNHLY and CDR2 FYNNEI. The CDR3 DNA sequence: TGTGCCAGCAGTCGAGGGTTCGGGTCGACAGGGGCGCTGAACACTGAAGCTTTCTTT. Its translation: CASSRGFGSTGALNTEAFF.

V and J are TRBV7-6 and TRBJ2-3; possibly TRBD2 for D (5 bases). V lost 0 bases and J lost 0, with 10 bases in between. The CDR3 has 16 residues. The germline gives CDR1 SGHVS, CDR2 FNYEAQ. This CDR3 reads CASSLAPGLSTDTQYF. The CDR3 DNA reads TGTGCCAGCAGCTTAGCGCCCGGACTTAGCACAGATACGCAGTATTTT.

The chain carries TRBV27 and TRBJ1-6, with a tentative D call TRBD1 (5 bases). Trimming cost V 2 bases and J 7 bases, with 12 bases left between them. This CDR3 is built from 15 residues. Germline V CDR1 and CDR2: MNHEY, SMNVEV (reference sequence). CDR3 protein: CASSLAGTGNSPLHF. CDR3 coding DNA: TGTGCCAGCAGTTTAGCGGGGACTGGAAATTCACCCCTCCACTTT.

CDR3 sequence: CAWKVRGWNYGYTF. In DNA, the CDR3 is TGTGCCTGGAAAGTCCGGGGGTGGAACTATGGCTACACCTTC. The chain carries TRBV30 and TRBJ1-2; TRBD1 is a possible D gene (5 bases). The CDR3 is 14 amino acids. The V gene lost 4 bases and the J gene lost 2 bases, with 14 bases spanning the gap. In germline, CDR1 is GTSNPN, CDR2 SVGIG (reference sequence).

The rearrangement links TRBV7-9 to TRBJ1-2; TRBD1 is a possible D gene (5 bases). This CDR3 comprises 17 residues. CDR1 SEHNR and CDR2 FQNEAQ come from the germline V gene (reference sequence). V was clipped by 5 bases and J by 4 bases, with 23 bases between them. This chain's CDR3 is CASSRPPGTGQGYGYTF. The DNA of the CDR3 is TGTGCCAGCAGCCGGCCCCCCGGCACAGGCCAGGGCTATGGCTACACCTTC.

The rearrangement links TRBV7-3 to TRBJ2-1; 12 positions match TRBD2. The ends lost 8 bases at V and 10 bases at J; junction bases unmatched: 15. Per germline, CDR1 SGHTA and CDR2 FQGTGA. This CDR3 has 16 amino acids. The CDR3 bases are TGTGCCAGCCTCATGGAGGGGACTAGCGGGTCGCTCGAGCAGTTCTTC. This sequence encodes CASLMEGTSGSLEQFF.